The sequence of this T cell receptor beta chain was determined in a study of vaccination and CD4 T cells after COVID-19. About the research overall: The post-vaccine samples came a median about 70 days after dose two (range 14 to 241).

With regard to this clonotype: Its target is not known.

Researchers used the Oncomine TCR Beta short-read assay to sequence DNA from cultured CD4+ T cells. A single record per CDR3 protein comes from TCRdb applying MiXCR to the PCR reads. Of about 15,000 distinct CDR3 sequences in the sample, roughly 28% were seen once. The treatment: roughly 10-day PBMC culture with coronavirus spike peptide pools or control peptides (ViraFEST assay). Positive PCR dates spanned March to December 2020, predating US Alpha, Beta and Delta variants. Study results and limitations: Reactive clone data from convalescent patients indicated a median of approximately 90% appearing only post-vaccination. Convalescent patients displayed spike mono-reactivity in 304 of 307 vaccine-specific clones.

CDR3 size: 15 residues. V was shortened by 4 bases and J by 1 base, with 14 bases between the two germline ends. Germline CDR1 reads SGHNT; CDR2 reads YYREEE (reference sequence). Specimen: cultured CD4+ T cells from blood. This TCR derives from a human donor with COVID-19. The chain uses TRBV5-4 and TRBJ1-1; D perhaps matches TRBD1 (5 bases). The CDR3 bases are TGTGCCAGCAGCCTCGGGGGGGGAGCGAACACTGAAGCTTTCTTT. As protein: CASSLGGGANTEAFF.